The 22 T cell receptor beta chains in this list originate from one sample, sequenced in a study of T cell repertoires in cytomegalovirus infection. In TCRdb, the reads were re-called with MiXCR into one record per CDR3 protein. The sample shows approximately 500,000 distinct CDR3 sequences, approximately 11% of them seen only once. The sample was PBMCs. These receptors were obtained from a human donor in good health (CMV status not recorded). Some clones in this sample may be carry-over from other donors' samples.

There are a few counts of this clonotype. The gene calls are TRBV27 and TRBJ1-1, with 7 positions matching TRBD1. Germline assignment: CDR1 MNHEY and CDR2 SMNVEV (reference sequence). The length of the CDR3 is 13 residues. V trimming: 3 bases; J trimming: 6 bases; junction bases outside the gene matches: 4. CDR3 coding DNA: TGTGCCAGCAGTTTCCGACAGGGTGCTGAAGCTTTCTTT. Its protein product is CASSFRQGAEAFF.

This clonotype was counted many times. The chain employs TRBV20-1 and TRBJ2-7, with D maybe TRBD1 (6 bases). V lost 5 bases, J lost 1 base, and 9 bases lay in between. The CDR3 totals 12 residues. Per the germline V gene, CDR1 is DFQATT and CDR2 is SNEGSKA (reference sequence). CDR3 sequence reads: CSASGTSYEQYF. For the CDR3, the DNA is TGCAGTGCTTCCGGGACATCCTACGAGCAGTACTTC.

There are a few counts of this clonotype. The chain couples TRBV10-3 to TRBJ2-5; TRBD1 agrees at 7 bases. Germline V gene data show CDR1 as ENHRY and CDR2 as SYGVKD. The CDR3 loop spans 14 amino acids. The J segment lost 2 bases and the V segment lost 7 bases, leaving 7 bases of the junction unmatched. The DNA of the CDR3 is TGTGCCATCATGCGCGGACAGGATCAAGAGACCCAGTACTTC. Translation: CAIMRGQDQETQYF.

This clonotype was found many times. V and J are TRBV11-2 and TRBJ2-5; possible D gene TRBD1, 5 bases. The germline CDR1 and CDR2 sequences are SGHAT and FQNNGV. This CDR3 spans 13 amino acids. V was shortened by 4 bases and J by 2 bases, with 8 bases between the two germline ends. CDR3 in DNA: TGTGCCAGCAGCTCGGACACTCAAGAGACCCAGTACTTC. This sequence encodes CASSSDTQETQYF.

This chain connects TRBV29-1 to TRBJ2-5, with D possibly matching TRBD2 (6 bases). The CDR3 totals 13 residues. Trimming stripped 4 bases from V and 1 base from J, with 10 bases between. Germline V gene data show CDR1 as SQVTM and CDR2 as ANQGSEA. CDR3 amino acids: CSVAGDSQETQYF. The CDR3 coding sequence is TGCAGCGTTGCGGGGGACTCCCAAGAGACCCAGTACTTC.

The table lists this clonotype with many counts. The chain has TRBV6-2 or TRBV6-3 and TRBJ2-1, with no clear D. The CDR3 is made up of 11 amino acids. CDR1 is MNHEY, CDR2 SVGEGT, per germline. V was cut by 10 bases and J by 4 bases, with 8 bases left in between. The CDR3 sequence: CATTRYNEQFF. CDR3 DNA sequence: TGTGCCACCACTCGATACAATGAGCAGTTCTTC.

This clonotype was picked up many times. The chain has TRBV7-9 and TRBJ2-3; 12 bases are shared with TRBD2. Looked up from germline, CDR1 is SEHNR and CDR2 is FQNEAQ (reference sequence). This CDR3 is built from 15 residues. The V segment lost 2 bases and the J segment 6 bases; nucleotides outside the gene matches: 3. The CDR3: CASSLPSGRGDTQYF. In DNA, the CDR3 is TGTGCCAGCAGCTTACCTAGCGGGAGGGGCGATACGCAGTATTTT.

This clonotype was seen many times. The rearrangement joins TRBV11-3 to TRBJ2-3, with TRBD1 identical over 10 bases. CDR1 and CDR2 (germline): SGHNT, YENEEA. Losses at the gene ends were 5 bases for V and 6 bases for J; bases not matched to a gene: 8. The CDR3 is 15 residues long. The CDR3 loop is CASSRGGTGVDTQYF. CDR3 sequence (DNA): TGTGCCAGCAGCCGAGGGGGGACAGGGGTTGATACGCAGTATTTT.

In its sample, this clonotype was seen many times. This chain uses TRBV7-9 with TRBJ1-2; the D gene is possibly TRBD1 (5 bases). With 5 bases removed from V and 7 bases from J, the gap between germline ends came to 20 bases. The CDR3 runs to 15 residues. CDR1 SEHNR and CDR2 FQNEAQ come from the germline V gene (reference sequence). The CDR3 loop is CASSPGGGRESGYTF. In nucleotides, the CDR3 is TGTGCCAGCAGCCCAGGAGGAGGCAGGGAGAGTGGCTACACCTTC.

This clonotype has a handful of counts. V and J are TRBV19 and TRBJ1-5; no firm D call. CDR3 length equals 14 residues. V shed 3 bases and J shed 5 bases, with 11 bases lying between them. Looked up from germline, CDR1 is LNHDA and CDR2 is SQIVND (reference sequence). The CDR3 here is CASSIVSGDQPQHF. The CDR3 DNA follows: TGTGCCAGTAGTATCGTGAGTGGGGATCAGCCCCAGCATTTT.

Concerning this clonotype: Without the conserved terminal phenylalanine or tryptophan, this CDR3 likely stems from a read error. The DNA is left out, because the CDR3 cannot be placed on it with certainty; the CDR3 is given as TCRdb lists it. The CDR3: CASSRADEPQL. This sequence joins TRBV7-9 and TRBJ1-2; the table's D call of TRBD1 was not tested on the DNA. Germline assignment: CDR1 SEHNR and CDR2 FQNEAQ (reference sequence). From its first to its last residue, the CDR3 has 11 amino acids.

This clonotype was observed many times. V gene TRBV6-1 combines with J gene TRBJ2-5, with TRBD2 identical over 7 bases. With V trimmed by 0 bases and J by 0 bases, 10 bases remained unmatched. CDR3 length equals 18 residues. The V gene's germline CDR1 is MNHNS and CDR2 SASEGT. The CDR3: CASSEAGEGRGYQETQYF. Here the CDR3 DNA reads TGTGCCAGCAGTGAAGCAGGGGAGGGGCGTGGGTACCAAGAGACCCAGTACTTC.

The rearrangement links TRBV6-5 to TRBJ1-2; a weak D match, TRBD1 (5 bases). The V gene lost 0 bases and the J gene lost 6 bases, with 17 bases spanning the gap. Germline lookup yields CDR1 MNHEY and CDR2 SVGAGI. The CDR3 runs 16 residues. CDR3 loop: CASSYSRGETGNGYTF. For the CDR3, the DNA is TGTGCCAGCAGTTACTCGAGAGGGGAGACGGGGAATGGCTACACCTTC.

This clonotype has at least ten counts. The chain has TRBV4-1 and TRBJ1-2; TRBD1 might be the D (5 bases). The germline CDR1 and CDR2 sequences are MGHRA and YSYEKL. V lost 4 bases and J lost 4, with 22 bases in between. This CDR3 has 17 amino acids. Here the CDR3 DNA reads TGCGCCAGCAGCCCAACAACCCCCGGGGAGGGGTTCTATGGCTACACCTTC. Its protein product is CASSPTTPGEGFYGYTF.

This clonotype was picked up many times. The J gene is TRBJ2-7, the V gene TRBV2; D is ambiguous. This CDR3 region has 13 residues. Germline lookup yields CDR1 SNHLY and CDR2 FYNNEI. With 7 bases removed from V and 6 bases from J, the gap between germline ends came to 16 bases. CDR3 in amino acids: CASKQDKLLEQYF. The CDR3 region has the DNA TGTGCCAGCAAGCAGGATAAACTTCTCGAGCAGTACTTC. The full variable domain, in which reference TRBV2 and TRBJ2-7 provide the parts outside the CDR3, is EPEVTQTPSHQVTQMGQEVILRCVPISNHLYFYWYRQILGQKVEFLVSFYNNEISEKSEIFDDQFSVERPDGSNFTLKIRSTKLEDSAMYFCASKQDKLLEQYFGPGTRLTVT.

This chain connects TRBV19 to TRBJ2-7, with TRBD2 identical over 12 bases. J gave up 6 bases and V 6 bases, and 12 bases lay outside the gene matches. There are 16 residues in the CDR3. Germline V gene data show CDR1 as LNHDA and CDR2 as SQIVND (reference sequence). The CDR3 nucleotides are TGTGCCAGTAGAGGAGGACAGCCGGGACTAGCGGGCGAGCAGTACTTC. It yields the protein CASRGGQPGLAGEQYF.

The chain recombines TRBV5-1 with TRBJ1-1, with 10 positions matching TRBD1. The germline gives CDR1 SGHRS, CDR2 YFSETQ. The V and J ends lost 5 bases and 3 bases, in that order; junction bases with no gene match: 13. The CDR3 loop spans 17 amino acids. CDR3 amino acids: CASRRGGQGYIDTEAFF. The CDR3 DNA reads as TGCGCCAGCAGGAGGGGGGGACAGGGGTATATCGACACTGAAGCTTTCTTT.

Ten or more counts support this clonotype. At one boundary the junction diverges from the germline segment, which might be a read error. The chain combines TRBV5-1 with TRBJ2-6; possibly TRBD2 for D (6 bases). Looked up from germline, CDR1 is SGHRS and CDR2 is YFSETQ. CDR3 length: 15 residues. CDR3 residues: CASSLGSSGANVLTF. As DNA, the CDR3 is TGTGCCAGCAGCCTCGGGAGCTCTGGGGCCAACGTCCTGACTTTC.

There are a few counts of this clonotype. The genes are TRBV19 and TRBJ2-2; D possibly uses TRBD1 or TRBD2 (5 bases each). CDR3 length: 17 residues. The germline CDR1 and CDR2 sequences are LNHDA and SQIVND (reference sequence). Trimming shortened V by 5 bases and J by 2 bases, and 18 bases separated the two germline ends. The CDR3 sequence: CASSGPRDRINTGELFF. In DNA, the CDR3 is TGTGCCAGTAGTGGACCTAGGGACCGCATAAACACCGGGGAGCTGTTTTTT. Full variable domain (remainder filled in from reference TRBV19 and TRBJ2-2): DGGITQSPKYLFRKEGQNVTLSCEQNLNHDAMYWYRQDPGQGLRLIYYSQIVNDFQKGDIAEGYSVSREKKESFPLTVTSAQKNPTAFYLCASSGPRDRINTGELFFGEGSRLTVL.

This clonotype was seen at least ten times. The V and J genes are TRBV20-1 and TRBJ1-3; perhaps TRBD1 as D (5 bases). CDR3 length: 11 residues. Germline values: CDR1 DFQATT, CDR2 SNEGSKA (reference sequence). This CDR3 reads CSGGVGDTIYF. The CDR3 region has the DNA TGCAGCGGAGGGGTGGGAGACACCATATATTTT.

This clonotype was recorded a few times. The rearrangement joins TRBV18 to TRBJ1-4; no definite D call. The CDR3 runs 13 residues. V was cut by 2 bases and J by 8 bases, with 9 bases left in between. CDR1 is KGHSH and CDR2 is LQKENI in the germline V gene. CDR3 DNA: TGTGCCAGCTCACCAGGGGTCGGGGAAAAACTGTTTTTT. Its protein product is CASSPGVGEKLFF.

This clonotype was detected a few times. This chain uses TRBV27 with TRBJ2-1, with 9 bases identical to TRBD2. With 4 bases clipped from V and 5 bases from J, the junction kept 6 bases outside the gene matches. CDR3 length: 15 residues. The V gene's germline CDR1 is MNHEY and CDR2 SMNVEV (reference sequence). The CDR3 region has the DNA TGTGCCAGCAGTTCCCTAGCGGGAAGGCACAATGAGCAGTTCTTC. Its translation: CASSSLAGRHNEQFF.